This passage covers 7 T cell receptor beta chains from one sample sequenced in a study of T cell responses to AZD1222 COVID-19 vaccine. The assay was immunoSEQ multiplex PCR, and TCRdb's table has in-frame clones only and misses some. The table includes 150,000 to 190,000 clones, around nine tenths detected once. This specimen was peripheral blood, taken after recovery from COVID-19. The receptors were sampled from an adult who had recovered from COVID-19.

The chain joins TRBV7-9 to TRBJ1-2, with 9 nucleotides matching TRBD1. Germline CDR1 SEHNR, CDR2 FQNEAQ (reference sequence). CDR3 length: 14 amino acids. Trimming cost V 5 bases and J 2 bases; bases outside gene matches: 3. The CDR3 loop reads CASSRDRVNYGYTF. DNA of the CDR3: TGTGCCAGCAGCCGGGACAGGGTAAACTATGGCTACACCTTC.

The chain carries TRBV10-3 and TRBJ2-2; D is uncertain. CDR1 is ENHRY, CDR2 SYGVKD, per germline. The CDR3 runs 13 residues. V gave up 5 bases and J gave up 6 bases, with 10 bases separating them. The chain's CDR3 is CAISQQIAGELFF. The CDR3 DNA sequence: TGTGCCATCAGTCAGCAGATCGCCGGGGAGCTGTTTTTT.

V and J are TRBV15 and TRBJ2-7; D possibly uses TRBD1 or TRBD2 (6 bases each). This CDR3 is 15 amino acids long. CDR1 LNHNV and CDR2 YYDKDF come from the germline V gene (reference sequence). V lost 0 bases to trimming and J lost 0 bases, with 9 bases between them. The CDR3 DNA reads as TGTGCCACCAGCAGAGAAGGAGGGGGCTCCTACGAGCAGTACTTC. Amino acid sequence: CATSREGGGSYEQYF.

The J gene is TRBJ2-7, the V gene TRBV3-1 (or the pseudogene TRBV3-2); no firm D call. The CDR3 covers 15 residues. Trimming shortened V by 0 bases and J by 5 bases, and 14 bases separated the two germline ends. The germline CDR1 and CDR2 sequences are LGHDT and YNNKEL (reference sequence). The CDR3 sequence: CASSQDRKLGHEQYF. The CDR3 coding sequence is TGTGCCAGCAGCCAAGATAGGAAGTTGGGCCACGAGCAGTACTTC.

This clone was seen only once. The rearrangement joins TRBV4-1 to TRBJ2-4; D not certain. This CDR3 has 20 residues. Germline V gives CDR1 MGHRA, CDR2 YSYEKL. V lost 0 bases, J lost 0 bases, and 21 bases lay in between. The DNA of the CDR3 is TGCGCCAGCAGCCAAGACTTTTCGAGTGGGCATTTACTAGCCAAAAACATTCAGTACTTC. This codes for CASSQDFSSGHLLAKNIQYF.

The rearrangement joins TRBV19 to TRBJ2-5; TRBD2 aligns across 10 bases. The length of the CDR3 is 14 residues. Germline V gene lookup returns CDR1 LNHDA and CDR2 SQIVND (reference sequence). Losses at the gene ends were 5 bases for V and 5 bases for J; bases not matched to a gene: 5. CDR3 bases: TGTGCCAGTAGTCCTAGCGGGAGAGGGGAGACCCAGTACTTC. The encoded protein is CASSPSGRGETQYF. Using reference TRBV19 and TRBJ2-5 for the parts outside the CDR3, the full variable domain is DGGITQSPKYLFRKEGQNVTLSCEQNLNHDAMYWYRQDPGQGLRLIYYSQIVNDFQKGDIAEGYSVSREKKESFPLTVTSAQKNPTAFYLCASSPSGRGETQYFGPGTRLLVL.

The chain couples TRBV25-1 to TRBJ2-3; tentatively, D is TRBD1 or TRBD2 (5 bases each). CDR1 is MGHDK and CDR2 is SYGVNS in the germline V gene. V was cut by 5 bases and J by 6 bases, with 24 bases left in between. This CDR3 is 17 amino acids long. The DNA of the CDR3 is TGTGCCAGCAGTAATTCGGGACCGAATAGGGTTATGGATACGCAGTATTTT. Translated, it gives CASSNSGPNRVMDTQYF.